The sample holds a few counts of the clone carrying this T cell receptor (beta chain). These data originate in a study of T cells in Graves' hyperthyroidism and ophthalmopathy. RNA transcripts served as the template for amplifying TCR beta CDR3 regions. In the first-round RT-PCR of the TCR CDR3, the HTBI primer set was used. TCRdb re-derived calls from the multiplex PCR reads in MiXCR, one entry per CDR3 protein. The profile shows some 550,000 distinct CDR3 sequences, more than 15% of them singletons. The ends were cut back, 3 bases at V and 3 bases at J, with 12 bases in the middle. CDR1 and CDR2 from the germline V gene are LNHDA and SQIVND (reference sequence). CDR3 length equals 15 residues.

The TCR comes from a woman between 40 and 55 years old with Graves' ophthalmopathy. The sequencing input was blood. The rearrangement uses TRBV19 and TRBJ2-1; tentatively, D is TRBD2 (6 bases). CDR3 DNA sequence: TGTGCCAGTAGTATGTCGCCGGGGGTCTACAATGAGCAGTTCTTC. Its protein product is CASSMSPGVYNEQFF.